Only one count was recorded for the clone carrying this TCR beta chain. Produced via immunoSEQ multiplex PCR; TCRdb's table is partial and in-frame only. The table has about 240,000 clones, more than 85% seen once; the top ten hold 4.1%. The data derive from a study of blood T cell repertoires in COVID-19. Germline loops: CDR1 LGHDT, CDR2 YNNKEL (reference sequence). J lost 5 bases, V lost 4 bases, and 10 bases had no gene match. This CDR3 spans 16 amino acids. The chain employs TRBV3-1 (or the pseudogene TRBV3-2) and TRBJ2-5; 10 nucleotides agree with TRBD2. The clonotype was recovered from a woman aged 25-40 years who had recovered from COVID-19. The specimen sequenced was PBMCs or T cells enriched from blood (not recorded which). The CDR3 nucleotides are TGTGCCAGCAGCCCCTCATGGCTAGCGGGAGAGGAGACCCAGTACTTC. Translated, it gives CASSPSWLAGEETQYF.